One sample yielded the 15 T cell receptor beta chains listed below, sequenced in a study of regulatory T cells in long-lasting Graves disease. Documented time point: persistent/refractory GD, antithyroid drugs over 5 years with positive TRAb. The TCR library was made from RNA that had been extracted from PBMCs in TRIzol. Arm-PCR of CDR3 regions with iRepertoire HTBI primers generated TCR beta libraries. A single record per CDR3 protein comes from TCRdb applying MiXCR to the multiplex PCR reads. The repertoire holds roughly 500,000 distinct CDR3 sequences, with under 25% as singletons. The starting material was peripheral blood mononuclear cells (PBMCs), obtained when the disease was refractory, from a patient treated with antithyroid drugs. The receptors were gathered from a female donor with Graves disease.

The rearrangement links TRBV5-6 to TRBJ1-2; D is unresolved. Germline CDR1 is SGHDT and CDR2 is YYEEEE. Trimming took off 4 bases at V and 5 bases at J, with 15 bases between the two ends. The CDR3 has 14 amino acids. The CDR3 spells CASSLVTDEYGYTF. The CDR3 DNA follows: TGTGCCAGCAGCCTTGTGACCGACGAATATGGCTACACCTTC. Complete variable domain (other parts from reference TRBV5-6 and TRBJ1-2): DAGVTQSPTHLIKTRGQQVTLRCSPKSGHDTVSWYQQALGQGPQFIFQYYEEEERQRGNFPDRFSGHQFPNYSSELNVNALLLGDSALYLCASSLVTDEYGYTFGSGTRLTVV.

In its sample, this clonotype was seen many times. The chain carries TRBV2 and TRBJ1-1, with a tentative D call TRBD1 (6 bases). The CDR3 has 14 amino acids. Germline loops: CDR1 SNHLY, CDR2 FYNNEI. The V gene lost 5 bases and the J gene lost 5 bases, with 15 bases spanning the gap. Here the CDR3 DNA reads TGTGCCAGCAGTTCCTTAGGAGGGGGAACTGAAGCTTTCTTT. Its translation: CASSSLGGGTEAFF.

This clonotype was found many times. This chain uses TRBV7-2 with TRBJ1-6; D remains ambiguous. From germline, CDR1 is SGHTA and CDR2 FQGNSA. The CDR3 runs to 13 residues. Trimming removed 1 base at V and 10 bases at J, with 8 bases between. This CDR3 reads CASSLEGRSPLHF. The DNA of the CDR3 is TGTGCCAGCAGCTTAGAAGGTCGGTCACCCCTCCACTTT.

CDR3 sequence: CASSPGLTVGEQYF. The DNA for the CDR3 is TGTGCCAGCAGCCCCGGGCTGACGGTGGGTGAGCAGTACTTC. J is TRBJ2-7 and V is TRBV7-9; D gene uncertain. V was shortened by 5 bases and J by 7 bases, with 18 bases between the two germline ends. CDR1 and CDR2 (germline): SEHNR, FQNEAQ (reference sequence). CDR3 length equals 14 residues.

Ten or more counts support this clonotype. CDR3 coding DNA: TGTGCCAGCAGTTTCTTTAGGGGGCGTATGGCACCCCTCCACTTT. This codes for CASSFFRGRMAPLHF. The gene calls are TRBV28 and TRBJ1-6, with 7 bases matching TRBD1. V shed 3 bases, J shed 11 bases, and the junction held 10 bases outside the gene matches. Per the germline V gene, CDR1 is MDHEN and CDR2 is SYDVKM. This CDR3 has 15 residues.

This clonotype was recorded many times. The CDR3 loop is CASSFGQETQYF. CDR3 DNA sequence: TGTGCCAGCAGTTTTGGGCAAGAGACCCAGTACTTC. The chain couples TRBV12-3 or TRBV12-4 to TRBJ2-5; the D is unclear. The CDR3 has 12 residues. Deletions cut 3 bases from V and 2 bases from J, with 4 bases between.

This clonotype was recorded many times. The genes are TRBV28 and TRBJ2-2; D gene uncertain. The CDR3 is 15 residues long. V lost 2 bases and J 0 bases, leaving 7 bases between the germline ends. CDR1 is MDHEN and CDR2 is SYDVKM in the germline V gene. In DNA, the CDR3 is TGTGCCAGCAGTTTAGCCAGACCGAACACCGGGGAGCTGTTTTTT. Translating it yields CASSLARPNTGELFF.

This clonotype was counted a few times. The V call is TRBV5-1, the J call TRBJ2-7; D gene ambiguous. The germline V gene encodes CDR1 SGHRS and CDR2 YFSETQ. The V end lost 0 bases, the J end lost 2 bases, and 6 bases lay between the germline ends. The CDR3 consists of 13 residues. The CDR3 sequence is CASSLVGTYEQYF. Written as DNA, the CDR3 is TGCGCCAGCAGCTTGGTGGGTACCTACGAGCAGTACTTC. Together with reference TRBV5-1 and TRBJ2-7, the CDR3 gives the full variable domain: KAGVTQTPRYLIKTRGQQVTLSCSPISGHRSVSWYQQTPGQGLQFLFEYFSETQRNKGNFPGRFSGRQFSNSRSEMNVSTLELGDSALYLCASSLVGTYEQYFGPGTRLTVT.

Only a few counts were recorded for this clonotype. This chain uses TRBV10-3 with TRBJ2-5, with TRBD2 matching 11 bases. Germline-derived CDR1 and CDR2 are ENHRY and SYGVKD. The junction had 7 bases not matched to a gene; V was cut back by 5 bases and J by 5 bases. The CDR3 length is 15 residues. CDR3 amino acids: CAISYSGRAGETQYF. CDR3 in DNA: TGTGCCATCAGTTATAGCGGGAGGGCCGGGGAGACCCAGTACTTC.

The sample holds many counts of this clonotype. CDR3 in amino acids: CASSLVTSGRETQYF. The CDR3 DNA follows: TGTGCCAGCAGCTTAGTTACTAGCGGGAGGGAGACCCAGTACTTC. V usage is TRBV7-2 and J usage is TRBJ2-5; 12 bases line up with TRBD2. CDR3 length: 15 residues. Germline V gene data show CDR1 as SGHTA and CDR2 as FQGNSA. The trim removed 1 base at V and 5 bases at J, leaving 2 bases unmatched.

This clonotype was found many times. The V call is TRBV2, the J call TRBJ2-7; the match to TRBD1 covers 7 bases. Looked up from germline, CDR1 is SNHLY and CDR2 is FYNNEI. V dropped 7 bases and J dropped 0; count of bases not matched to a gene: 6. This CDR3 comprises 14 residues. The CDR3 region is CASTRGTHSYEQYF. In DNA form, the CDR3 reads TGTGCCAGCACCAGGGGGACCCACTCCTACGAGCAGTACTTC.

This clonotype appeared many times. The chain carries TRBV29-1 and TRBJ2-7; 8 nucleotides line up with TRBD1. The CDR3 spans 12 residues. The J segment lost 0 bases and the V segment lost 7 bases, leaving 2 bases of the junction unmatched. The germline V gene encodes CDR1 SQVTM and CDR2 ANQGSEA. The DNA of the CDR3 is TGCAGCGGCGGACAGGGCTCCTACGAGCAGTACTTC. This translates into CSGGQGSYEQYF.

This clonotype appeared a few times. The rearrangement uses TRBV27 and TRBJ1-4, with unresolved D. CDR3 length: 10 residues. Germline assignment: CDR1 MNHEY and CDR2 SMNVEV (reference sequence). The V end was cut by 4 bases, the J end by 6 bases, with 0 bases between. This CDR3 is CASSYEKLFF. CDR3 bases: TGTGCCAGCAGTTATGAAAAACTGTTTTTT. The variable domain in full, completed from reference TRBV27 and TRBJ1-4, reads EAQVTQNPRYLITVTGKKLTVTCSQNMNHEYMSWYRQDPGLGLRQIYYSMNVEVTDKGDVPEGYKVSRKEKRNFPLILESPSPNQTSLYFCASSYEKLFFGSGTQLSVL.

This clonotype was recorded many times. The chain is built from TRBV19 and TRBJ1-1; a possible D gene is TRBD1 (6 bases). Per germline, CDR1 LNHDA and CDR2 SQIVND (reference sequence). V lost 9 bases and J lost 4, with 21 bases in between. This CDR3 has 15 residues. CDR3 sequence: CARTGRQGLITEAFF. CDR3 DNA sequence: TGTGCCAGGACCGGCCGGCAGGGGTTGATCACTGAAGCTTTCTTT.

CDR3 residues: CATSRVRGGQIKAKNIQYF. The CDR3 nucleotides are TGTGCCACCAGCAGAGTGCGGGGGGGCCAAATTAAAGCCAAAAACATTCAGTACTTC. The chain uses TRBV15 and TRBJ2-4; TRBD2 matches 9 bases. CDR3 length: 19 residues. Germline lookup yields CDR1 LNHNV and CDR2 YYDKDF (reference sequence). V lost 1 base to trimming and J lost 0 bases; unmatched junction nucleotides: 10.